The clone carrying this T cell receptor (beta chain) has just a few counts. Its target is not known. The same CDR3 can be traced to other DNA sequences in this sample. Per germline, CDR1 SQVTM and CDR2 ANQGSEA. This CDR3 is built from 11 residues. Trimming cost V 4 bases and J 0 bases, with 3 bases left between them. Of the isolated RNA, all was reverse transcribed, and so the sequenced material was expressed TCRB transcripts. Sequenced by immunoSEQ multiplex PCR; TCRdb stores in-frame clones only, minus some. The data hold a few hundred thousand clones, with 25% to 30% observed a single time. The sample originates from a study of beta chain features in type 1 diabetes. Averaging roughly 100 mL, one heparinised blood draw was given by each donor. Whole-study findings and limits: Equally in patients and controls, shorter templates might have been favored by PCR. Type 1 diabetes patients had TCRB CDR3s that were shorter (moderately but significantly so) in all four CD4+ subsets. High TCR expression in some cells could lead to their over-representation in cDNA sequencing.

This chain uses TRBV29-1 with TRBJ1-1; D ambiguous. The specimen sequenced was central memory CD4+ T cells from blood. This TCR derives from a man aged 25-45 years in good health. CDR3 sequence: CSVVLNTEAFF. The DNA of the CDR3 is TGCAGCGTTGTCCTGAACACTGAAGCTTTCTTT.